The 18 T cell receptor beta chains below all came from one sample that was sequenced in a study of CD8 T cells in ankylosing spondylitis. Via MiXCR, TCRdb re-called the 5' RACE reads, giving one row per CDR3 protein. The sample consists of some 400,000 distinct CDR3 sequences, approximately 20% of them appearing once. Broader study findings: A motif of eight highly homologous TCR beta variants was seen as apparently characteristic of ankylosing spondylitis blood.

For these receptors, no antigen is known. Material: blood, either unsorted or a sorted T cell fraction (not recorded which). The receptors were sampled from a male donor with ankylosing spondylitis.

This clonotype was recorded only once. The V and J genes are TRBV13 and TRBJ2-5; D may be TRBD1 (5 bases). V shed 5 bases and J shed 0 bases, with 10 bases lying between them. The germline gives CDR1 PRHDT, CDR2 FYEKMQ (reference sequence). This CDR3 comprises 14 residues. The CDR3 DNA is TGTGCCAGCAGCCGAGCAGGGTACCAAGAGACCCAGTACTTC. Its protein is CASSRAGYQETQYF.

In its sample, this clonotype was seen a few times. The chain uses TRBV10-3 and TRBJ1-3; 7 bases are a match to TRBD1. Germline lookup yields CDR1 ENHRY and CDR2 SYGVKD. The CDR3 has 17 amino acids. Trimming at V came to 2 bases and at J to 4 bases, leaving 11 bases not matched to a gene. The CDR3 bases are TGTGCCATCAGTGAGCTCTCGACAGGGCCTCAGGGAAACACCATATATTTT. Translated: CAISELSTGPQGNTIYF.

The rearrangement uses TRBV30 and TRBJ1-5, with no clear D. Germline V gives CDR1 GTSNPN, CDR2 SVGIG (reference sequence). The length of the CDR3 is 12 residues. Between the trimmed V and J ends, which lost 7 bases and 2 bases, there was a span of 9 bases. The CDR3 DNA sequence: TGTGCCTTTGACATGGGCAATCAGCCCCAGCATTTT. As protein: CAFDMGNQPQHF.

This clonotype was counted a few times. This chain connects TRBV20-1 to TRBJ1-2; D gene unclear. V lost 6 bases and J 6 bases, leaving 17 bases between the germline ends. The CDR3 runs to 13 residues. The V gene's germline CDR1 is DFQATT and CDR2 SNEGSKA (reference sequence). CDR3 residues: CSATLTGRDGYTF. The CDR3, as DNA: TGCAGTGCCACCCTTACCGGGAGGGATGGCTACACCTTC.

Ten or more counts support this clonotype. The CDR3, as DNA: TGTGCCAGCAGCCCCCGCTCTACCTCCTACAATGAGCAGTTCTTC. The encoded protein is CASSPRSTSYNEQFF. The chain carries TRBV9 and TRBJ2-1; D ambiguous. Deletions cut 4 bases from V and 0 bases from J, with 11 bases between. The CDR3 is 15 residues long. The V gene's germline CDR1 is SGDLS and CDR2 YYNGEE.

In this sample, this clonotype turned up many times. Here the CDR3 DNA reads TGTGCCATCAGTCCCCCGGGACTAGCGGGGGGACCCTCCTACAATGAGCAGTTCTTC. Translating it yields CAISPPGLAGGPSYNEQFF. This chain joins TRBV10-3 and TRBJ2-1; 15 nucleotides match TRBD2. Germline V gene lookup returns CDR1 ENHRY and CDR2 SYGVKD. The CDR3 has 19 amino acids. Losses at the gene ends were 5 bases for V and 0 bases for J; bases not matched to a gene: 8.

V and J are TRBV18 and TRBJ1-2; 9 nucleotides agree with TRBD1. This CDR3 region has 15 residues. V gave up 3 bases and J gave up 0 bases; unmatched junction bases: 2. Germline V gene sequence: CDR1 KGHSH, CDR2 LQKENI. This CDR3 is CASSPRQGANYGYTF. CDR3 nucleotide sequence: TGTGCCAGCTCACCGAGACAGGGGGCTAACTATGGCTACACCTTC.

The chain employs TRBV20-1 and TRBJ2-7; 8 bases fit TRBD1. The germline CDR1 and CDR2 sequences are DFQATT and SNEGSKA (reference sequence). This CDR3 has 15 amino acids. The V gene end was trimmed by 4 bases and the J gene end by 3 bases; junction bases not matched to a gene: 11. The CDR3 nucleotides are TGCAGTGCTAAGGGCTCGGACAGGGACGGCTACGAGCAGTACTTC. This gives the protein CSAKGSDRDGYEQYF.

The rearrangement links TRBV5-1 to TRBJ1-2; 8 bases are shared with TRBD1. The CDR3 is 17 amino acids. Germline CDR1 reads SGHRS; CDR2 reads YFSETQ. J lost 0 bases, V lost 3 bases, and 10 bases had no gene match. DNA for the CDR3: TGCGCCAGCAGCTCCACCCTCGGACAGGGTCCTAACTATGGCTACACCTTC. It translates to CASSSTLGQGPNYGYTF. The entire variable domain, with the rest obtained from reference TRBV5-1 and TRBJ1-2, is as follows: KAGVTQTPRYLIKTRGQQVTLSCSPISGHRSVSWYQQTPGQGLQFLFEYFSETQRNKGNFPGRFSGRQFSNSRSEMNVSTLELGDSALYLCASSSTLGQGPNYGYTFGSGTRLTVV.

The chain carries TRBV6-5 and TRBJ2-5; 15 positions match TRBD2. CDR1 and CDR2 from the germline V gene are MNHEY and SVGAGI. J gave up 5 bases and V 2 bases, and 3 bases lay outside the gene matches. The CDR3 runs to 16 residues. CDR3 nucleotides: TGTGCCAGCAGTTACAGGGGGACTAGCGGGAGGGAGACCCAGTACTTC. This sequence encodes CASSYRGTSGRETQYF.

This clonotype was counted a few times. The rearrangement joins TRBV5-6 to TRBJ2-3; 10 positions agree with TRBD2. The CDR3 extends over 16 amino acids. Unmatched junction bases numbered 9, after V lost 6 bases and J lost 2 bases. Looked up from germline, CDR1 is SGHDT and CDR2 is YYEEEE. The CDR3 DNA reads TGTGCCAGCACCCAGAGACTAGCGGGTTTCACAGATACGCAGTATTTT. This sequence encodes CASTQRLAGFTDTQYF.

V gene TRBV29-1 combines with J gene TRBJ2-5; D is ambiguous. Germline V CDR1 and CDR2: SQVTM, ANQGSEA. V dropped 5 bases and J dropped 0 bases, with 10 bases sitting between them. The CDR3 spans 13 residues. CDR3: CSVRGLYQETQYF. As DNA, the CDR3 is TGCAGCGTTAGAGGATTGTACCAAGAGACCCAGTACTTC.

The chain recombines TRBV7-2 with TRBJ1-2, with 9 bases fitting TRBD1. Germline CDR1 SGHTA, CDR2 FQGNSA. The V and J ends lost 5 bases and 5 bases, in that order; junction bases with no gene match: 6. The CDR3 is made up of 14 amino acids. For the CDR3, the DNA is TGTGCCAGCAGCCGAGGGACAGGGAAATATGGCTACACCTTC. It specifies CASSRGTGKYGYTF.

The rearrangement uses TRBV11-1 and TRBJ2-1, with 10 bases lining up with TRBD2. Germline V gives CDR1 SGHAT, CDR2 FQDESV (reference sequence). The CDR3 is 16 residues long. The ends lost 3 bases at V and 5 bases at J; junction bases unmatched: 7. The CDR3 sequence is CASSLSTSGYNNEQFF. The CDR3 DNA reads as TGTGCCAGCAGCTTGTCGACTAGCGGGTATAACAATGAGCAGTTCTTC.

The chain uses TRBV12-3 or TRBV12-4 and TRBJ1-1, with D uncertain. The CDR3 spans 12 residues. The V gene lost 6 bases and the J gene lost 11 bases, with 16 bases spanning the gap. The CDR3 DNA sequence: TGTGCCAGCAGCCCCCGAGGTACGTTGGCTTTCTTT. It yields the protein CASSPRGTLAFF.

This clonotype was detected a few times. The chain links TRBV9 to TRBJ2-1; possibly TRBD2 for D (5 bases). The CDR3 spans 13 residues. CDR1 is SGDLS and CDR2 is YYNGEE in the germline V gene. Trimming cost V 0 bases and J 7 bases, with 8 bases left between them. The CDR3: CASSVESGNEQFF. The CDR3 DNA reads as TGTGCCAGCAGCGTAGAGTCGGGGAATGAGCAGTTCTTC.

The chain couples TRBV5-1 to TRBJ2-1; 10 positions match TRBD1. The J segment lost 5 bases and the V segment lost 4 bases, leaving 6 bases of the junction unmatched. CDR1 is SGHRS, CDR2 YFSETQ, per germline. The CDR3 runs to 15 residues. CDR3 protein: CASSTGQGRHNEQFF. CDR3 nucleotides: TGCGCCAGCAGCACGGGACAGGGGAGACACAATGAGCAGTTCTTC. The variable domain in full, completed from reference TRBV5-1 and TRBJ2-1, reads KAGVTQTPRYLIKTRGQQVTLSCSPISGHRSVSWYQQTPGQGLQFLFEYFSETQRNKGNFPGRFSGRQFSNSRSEMNVSTLELGDSALYLCASSTGQGRHNEQFFGPGTRLTVL.

This clonotype has a handful of counts. The rearrangement uses TRBV29-1 and TRBJ1-4, with D perhaps matching TRBD1 (6 bases). V was shortened by 7 bases and J by 7 bases, with 13 bases between the two germline ends. CDR1 and CDR2 (germline): SQVTM, ANQGSEA. The CDR3 contains 12 residues. In nucleotides, the CDR3 is TGCAGCGCCGAGGGGGATAGTGAAAAACTGTTTTTT. It specifies CSAEGDSEKLFF.